The subject of this entry is one TCR beta chain. This sample is part of a study of cytomegalovirus exposure and HLA in healthy donors. Study information: Per a later analysis, the 666 first-cohort and 120 validation repertoires shared one platform.

There are 16 residues in the CDR3. The V and J ends lost 1 base and 2 bases, in that order; junction bases with no gene match: 7. Germline values: CDR1 LGHNA, CDR2 YSLEER. Clones were sequenced by immunoSEQ multiplex PCR, and TCRdb holds only the in-frame ones, with some missing. Among roughly 60,000 clones listed, approximately 96% were seen once. V and J are TRBV4-3 and TRBJ2-5; 7 bases are shared with TRBD1. Sample: PBMCs. This TCR was sampled from a young man in good health and CMV-seronegative. The CDR3: CASSQGSRQGQETQYF. The CDR3 DNA follows: TGCGCCAGCAGCCAAGGGTCGCGACAGGGTCAAGAGACCCAGTACTTC.